Described below is a single T cell receptor beta chain sequence and its context. The target antigen is unknown. The sample originates from a study of STAT3 mutations in large granular lymphocyte leukemia. Looked up from germline, CDR1 is SNHLY and CDR2 is FYNNEI. The germline V and J ends were trimmed by 6 bases and 5 bases, with 17 bases remaining between them. CDR3 length equals 14 residues. General study points: Suggested: STAT3 mutation was not the ancestral event for these clonal expansions. Treatment regimens differed across patients between samplings. Every T-cell large granular lymphocyte leukemia patient had at least one immunodominant TCR beta clonotype. All newly emerging clones after therapy were STAT3 wild type. Clonal expansion was inferred from samples taken at other timepoints.

Here immunoSEQ multiplex PCR was the method, and the copy in TCRdb shows in-frame clones only, minus some. The sample consists of around 17,000 clones, approximately 85% of them appearing once. The sequence was collected from a man aged 45-60 years with T-cell large granular lymphocyte leukemia. Some clones in this sample may be carry-over from other donors' samples. The specimen sequenced was peripheral blood mononuclear cells. The rearrangement uses TRBV2 and TRBJ2-7; TRBD1 might be the D (6 bases). CDR3 nucleotide sequence: TGTGCCAGCAGGTTGGGGGCAGGGCCAGACGAGCAGTACTTC. Its protein is CASRLGAGPDEQYF.